This T cell receptor (beta chain) was retrieved from a study of blood T cell repertoires in COVID-19. Background on the study: COVID-19 samples collected from the United States, Italy and Spain covered acute and convalescent phases. From T cells, B-cell-depleted T cells, or PBMCs came the material, which was cDNA or gDNA.

In the original workflow: Reference gene primers were amplified, and this amplification served to estimate nucleated cell counts. Sequencing used immunoSEQ multiplex PCR; TCRdb keeps in-frame clones, though not all of them. D and trimming come from the DNA, and the V and J calls and clone size come from that table. The sample includes approximately 99,000 clones, about 90% of them seen just once. The CDR3 contains 15 residues. The ends were cut back, 6 bases at V and 7 bases at J, with 21 bases in the middle. The germline gives CDR1 MNHEY, CDR2 SVGAGI. The sequenced sample consisted of peripheral blood. The sequence was obtained from a human donor in a cohort sampled during active COVID-19. The rearrangement joins TRBV6-5 to TRBJ2-5; TRBD2 might be the D (6 bases). The CDR3 sequence is CASRALGGDFGTQYF. CDR3 in DNA: TGTGCCAGCAGAGCCTTGGGCGGGGATTTTGGGACCCAGTACTTC.